This entry features one T cell receptor beta chain sequence. Its cognate antigen is unknown. The protocol was immunoSEQ multiplex PCR, while the TCRdb copy is restricted to in-frame clones and leaves out a portion. The data hold approximately 360,000 clones, with approximately 83% observed a single time. The CDR3 has 14 residues. The V gene's germline CDR1 is GTSNPN and CDR2 SVGIG (reference sequence). Trimming took 0 bases from V and 5 from J; bases not matched to a gene: 3. The sample originates from a study of Ad26.COV2.S vaccination and SARS-CoV-2 variants. Overall study: Donor joined the COV1001 Ad26.COV2.S trial arm. The study gave Ad26.COV2.S intramuscularly, once or twice 56 days apart.

Study-level findings and limits: Among vaccine recipients, spike-specific TCR breadth exceeded that of placebo recipients.

Sample treatment: some 20 received Ad26.COV2.S at low or high dose, single or two shots; several received placebo; per-sample allocation not given. Material that was analyzed had been drawn on day 63 after the first vaccine or placebo injection. The sequencing used peripheral blood, collected in a trial of Ad26.COV2.S vaccine versus placebo. The chain couples TRBV30 to TRBJ1-5; 8 bases align to TRBD1. The sequence was obtained from a person between 18 and 65 years old who received the Ad26.COV2.S COVID-19 vaccine or a placebo. The CDR3 sequence: CAWSVQGGYQPQHF. CDR3 in DNA: TGTGCCTGGAGTGTACAGGGGGGATATCAGCCCCAGCATTTT. The complete variable domain, with remaining parts taken from reference TRBV30 and TRBJ1-5, reads SQTIHQWPATLVQPVGSPLSLECTVEGTSNPNLYWYRQAAGRGLQLLFYSVGIGQISSEVPQNLSASRPQDRQFILSSKKLLLSDSGFYLCAWSVQGGYQPQHFGDGTRLSIL.